These 7 T cell receptor beta chains were sequenced from one sample in a study of blood T cell repertoires in COVID-19. Generated by immunoSEQ multiplex PCR, the TCRdb table keeps only in-frame clones and is missing some. The profile shows about 68,000 clones, roughly 87% of them singletons. Material for sequencing was peripheral blood. These receptors originate from a woman aged 50 to 65 with COVID-19, enrolled during active disease.

This clone has only a few counts. The rearrangement joins TRBV3-1 (or the pseudogene TRBV3-2) to TRBJ2-1; 10 bases agree with TRBD2. The V segment lost 1 base and the J segment 15 bases; nucleotides outside the gene matches: 3. There are 12 residues in the CDR3. Germline CDR1 is LGHDT and CDR2 is YNNKEL (reference sequence). The CDR3 region is CASSQGAGGLFF. CDR3 nucleotide sequence: TGTGCCAGCAGCCAAGGAGCGGGAGGGTTGTTCTTC.

Comments on this clone: At one boundary the junction diverges from the germline segment, which might be a read error. This chain joins TRBV7-7 and TRBJ2-5; 7 positions agree with TRBD2. Germline V gene lookup returns CDR1 SSHAT and CDR2 FNYEAQ (reference sequence). There are 13 residues in the CDR3. CDR3 protein: CASSRGLQETQYF. Written as DNA, the CDR3 is TGTGCTAGCAGCCGGGGACTACAAGAGACCCAGTACTTC.

This chain uses TRBV6-2 or TRBV6-3 with TRBJ2-7, with D maybe TRBD1 (5 bases). V lost 5 bases to trimming and J lost 4 bases, with 12 bases between them. Germline V CDR1 and CDR2: MNHEY, SVGEGT. This CDR3 comprises 13 residues. CDR3 sequence: CASSRGRVYEQYF. For the CDR3, the DNA is TGTGCCAGCAGTCGTGGCAGGGTGTACGAGCAGTACTTC.

The rearrangement joins TRBV5-6 to TRBJ2-7; no clear D. The CDR3 sequence is 11 residues long. In germline, CDR1 is SGHDT, CDR2 YYEEEE. Trimming shortened V by 0 bases and J by 8 bases, and 6 bases separated the two germline ends. CDR3 bases: TGTGCCAGCAGCTTGGGGCCCCAGCAGTACTTC. It yields the protein CASSLGPQQYF.

The CDR3 nucleotides are TGTGCCATCAGTGAGTCTCCAGTCCAAGAGACCCAGTACTTC. As protein: CAISESPVQETQYF. V gene TRBV10-3 combines with J gene TRBJ2-5, with no clear D. There are 14 residues in the CDR3. CDR1 and CDR2 (germline): ENHRY, SYGVKD. V was trimmed by 0 bases and J by 1 base, leaving 6 bases between them.

This rearrangement joins TRBV2 to TRBJ2-1; D is unresolved. The germline gives CDR1 SNHLY, CDR2 FYNNEI. Between the trimmed V and J ends, which lost 6 bases and 0 bases, there was a span of 9 bases. The CDR3 spans 14 residues. In DNA form, the CDR3 reads TGTGCCAGCAGACCGCCCAGCTCCTACAATGAGCAGTTCTTC. The encoded protein is CASRPPSSYNEQFF.

V and J are TRBV12-1 and TRBJ2-7; the table's D call, TRBD1, was not checked against the DNA. TRBV12-1 is assigned pseudogene status. The CDR3 consists of 12 residues. CDR3 sequence: CASSFGRDEQYF. CDR3 DNA: TGTGCCAGCAGCTTCGGCAGGGACGAGCAGTACTTC.